The 4 T cell receptor beta chains listed next were all sequenced from one sample in a study of blood T cell repertoires in COVID-19. Produced via immunoSEQ multiplex PCR; TCRdb's table is partial and in-frame only. The table shows over 200,000 clones, with around 82% occurring only once. Source material: peripheral blood. Receptor source: a man aged 35 to 55 with active or convalescent COVID-19.

The chain uses TRBV24-1 and TRBJ2-1; no reliable D call. Between the trimmed V and J ends, which lost 5 bases and 4 bases, there was a span of 5 bases. Germline loops: CDR1 KGHDR, CDR2 SFDVKD. This CDR3 region has 12 residues. CDR3 DNA: TGTGCCACCAGTGGTCTTTACAATGAGCAGTTCTTC. Protein sequence: CATSGLYNEQFF.

This chain uses TRBV5-1 with TRBJ1-3, with D perhaps matching TRBD1 (5 bases). V dropped 0 bases and J dropped 3 bases, with 19 bases sitting between them. The CDR3 extends over 18 amino acids. Germline CDR1 SGHRS, CDR2 YFSETQ. This CDR3 is CASSLDPEQVFGGNTIYF. For the CDR3, the DNA is TGCGCCAGCAGCTTGGACCCCGAACAGGTCTTCGGTGGAAACACCATATATTTT. The whole variable domain, filled in from reference TRBV5-1 and TRBJ1-3, reads KAGVTQTPRYLIKTRGQQVTLSCSPISGHRSVSWYQQTPGQGLQFLFEYFSETQRNKGNFPGRFSGRQFSNSRSEMNVSTLELGDSALYLCASSLDPEQVFGGNTIYFGEGSWLTVV.

This chain links TRBV6-1 with TRBJ1-1; TRBD1 aligns across 8 bases. The CDR3 loop spans 14 amino acids. Trimming at V came to 2 bases and at J to 4 bases, leaving 3 bases not matched to a gene. Germline lookup yields CDR1 MNHNS and CDR2 SASEGT. The CDR3 coding sequence is TGTGCCAGCAGTGAAAAGGGGACAGGCACTGAAGCTTTCTTT. It translates to CASSEKGTGTEAFF.

The V call is TRBV5-1, the J call TRBJ2-3, with D possibly being TRBD2 (5 bases). V gave up 4 bases and J gave up 6 bases, with 15 bases separating them. Germline values: CDR1 SGHRS, CDR2 YFSETQ. The CDR3 has 14 amino acids. CDR3 protein: CASSLSQPGDTQYF. The CDR3 DNA follows: TGCGCCAGCAGCCTAAGCCAACCGGGGGATACGCAGTATTTT.